The rows below give T cell receptor beta chains drawn from one sample of a study of monozygotic twins with inflammatory bowel disease. TCRdb reprocessed the 5' RACE reads, keeping one entry per CDR3 protein, no DNA. The clone table shows approximately 400,000 distinct CDR3 sequences, with the ten largest holding approximately 2.3%. Sequencing was performed on blood. The receptors come from a human donor with ulcerative colitis or Crohn's disease, or a healthy co-twin of an affected twin (not recorded which). CDR3s include the opening cysteine and the closing phenylalanine or tryptophan.

V: TRBV7-9; J: TRBJ2-7; CDR3: CAVGQETYEQYF
V: TRBV20-1; J: TRBJ2-7; CDR3: CSAAGGAGYEQYF
V: TRBV7-2; J: TRBJ2-5; CDR3: CASSLDGGLSQETQYF
V: TRBV7-2; J: TRBJ1-3; CDR3: CASSFSSGSSGNTIYF
V: TRBV5-1; J: TRBJ2-7; CDR3: CASSLLETGYREQYF
V: TRBV10-2; J: TRBJ1-1; CDR3: CASSEGAGLTEAFF
V: TRBV12-3/TRBV12-4; J: TRBJ1-1; CDR3: CASSSTGSGAFF
V: TRBV18; J: TRBJ2-7; CDR3: CASSPVQGNEQYF
V: TRBV10-3; J: TRBJ2-1; CDR3: CAISSNDEQFF
V: TRBV11-2; J: TRBJ2-5; CDR3: CASRRPGLGETQYF
V: TRBV20-1; J: TRBJ2-1; CDR3: CSATGDHQFGEQFF
V: TRBV21-1; J: TRBJ2-1; CDR3: CASSKKLCNEQFF
V: TRBV19; J: TRBJ1-2; CDR3: CASSTAGQGAWGYTF
V: TRBV7-8; J: TRBJ2-5; CDR3: CASSLDLSGRAYETQYF
V: TRBV2; J: TRBJ1-2; CDR3: CASSEAGYGYTF
V: TRBV18; J: TRBJ2-2; CDR3: CASSPTRANTGELFF
V: TRBV12-3/TRBV12-4; J: TRBJ2-5; CDR3: CASRPGQGARETQYF
V: TRBV28; J: TRBJ2-3; CDR3: CASTGRGTSGRVATQYF